This T cell receptor (beta chain) originates from a study of cytomegalovirus exposure and HLA in healthy donors. Findings and caveats of the study: Because they were indistinguishable, some V segments, including TRBV6-2 and TRBV6-3, were excluded. It was assumed in the presence/absence analyses that sequencing depth was roughly uniform across donors.

This PCR relied on a set of 60 Vbeta primers and 13 Jbeta primers. Sequenced by immunoSEQ multiplex PCR; TCRdb stores in-frame clones only, minus some. The sample has tens of thousands of clones, 80% seen once. Comment on this clone: Antigen unknown.

In germline, CDR1 is LNHDA, CDR2 SQIVND (reference sequence). Trimming took off 3 bases at V and 4 bases at J, with 9 bases between the two ends. This CDR3 comprises 13 residues. The TCR originated in a man aged 25-40 years in good health and CMV-seropositive. J is TRBJ1-1 and V is TRBV19; possible D gene TRBD1, 6 bases. The sample consisted of PBMCs. The CDR3 here is CASSMRTATEAFF. Written as DNA, the CDR3 is TGTGCCAGTAGTATGCGGACAGCCACTGAAGCTTTCTTT.